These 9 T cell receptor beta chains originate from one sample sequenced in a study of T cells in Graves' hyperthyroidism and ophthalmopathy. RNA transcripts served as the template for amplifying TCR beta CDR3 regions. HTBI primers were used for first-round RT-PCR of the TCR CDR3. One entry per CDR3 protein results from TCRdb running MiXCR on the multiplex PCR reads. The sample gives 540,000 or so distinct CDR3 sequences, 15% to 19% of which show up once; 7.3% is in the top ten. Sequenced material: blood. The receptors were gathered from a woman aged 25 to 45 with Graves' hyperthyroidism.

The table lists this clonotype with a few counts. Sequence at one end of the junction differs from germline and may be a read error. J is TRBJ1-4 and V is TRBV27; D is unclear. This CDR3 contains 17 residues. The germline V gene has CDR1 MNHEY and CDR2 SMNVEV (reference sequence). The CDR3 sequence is CASRGKRAGDANGKLFF. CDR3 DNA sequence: TGTGCCAGCAGAGGGAAACGTGCTGGTGACGCTAATGGAAAACTGTTTTTT.

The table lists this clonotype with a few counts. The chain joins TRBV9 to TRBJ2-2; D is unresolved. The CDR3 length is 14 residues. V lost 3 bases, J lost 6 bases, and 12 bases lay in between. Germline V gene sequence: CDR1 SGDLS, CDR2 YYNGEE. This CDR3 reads CASSGRVKAGELFF. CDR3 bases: TGTGCCAGCAGCGGCCGGGTCAAAGCCGGGGAGCTGTTTTTT.

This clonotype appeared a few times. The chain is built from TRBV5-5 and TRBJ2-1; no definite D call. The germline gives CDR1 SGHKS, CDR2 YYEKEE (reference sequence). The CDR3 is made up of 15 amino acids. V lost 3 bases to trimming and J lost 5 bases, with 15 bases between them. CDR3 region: CASSSLADVHNEQFF. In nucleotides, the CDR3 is TGTGCCAGCAGCTCGCTGGCGGATGTCCACAATGAGCAGTTCTTC.

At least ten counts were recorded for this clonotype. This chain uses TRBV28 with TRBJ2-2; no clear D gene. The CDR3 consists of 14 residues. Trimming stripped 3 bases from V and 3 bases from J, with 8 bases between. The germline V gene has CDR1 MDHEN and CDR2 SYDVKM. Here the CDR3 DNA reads TGTGCCAGCAGTTTGGGGTACGACACCGGGGAGCTGTTTTTT. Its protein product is CASSLGYDTGELFF.

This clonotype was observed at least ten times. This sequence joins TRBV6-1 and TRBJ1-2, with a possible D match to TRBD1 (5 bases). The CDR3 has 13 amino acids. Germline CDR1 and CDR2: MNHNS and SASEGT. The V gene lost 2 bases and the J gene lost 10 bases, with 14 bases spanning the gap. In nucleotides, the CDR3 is TGTGCCAGCAGTGAACGGGGCAGGGCTTTCTACACCTTC. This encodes CASSERGRAFYTF.

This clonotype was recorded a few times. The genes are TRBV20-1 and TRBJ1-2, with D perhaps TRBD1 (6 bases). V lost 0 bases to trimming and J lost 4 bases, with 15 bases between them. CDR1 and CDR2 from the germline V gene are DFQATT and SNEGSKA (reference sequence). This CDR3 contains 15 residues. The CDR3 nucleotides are TGCAGTGCTAGAGATAGGGCAGGGGAACCCTATGGCTACACCTTC. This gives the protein CSARDRAGEPYGYTF.

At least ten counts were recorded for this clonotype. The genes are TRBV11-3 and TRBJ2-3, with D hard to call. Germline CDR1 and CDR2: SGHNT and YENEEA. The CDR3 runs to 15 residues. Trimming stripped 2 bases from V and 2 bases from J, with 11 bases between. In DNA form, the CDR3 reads TGTGCCAGCAGCTTATTCAGTGGAGCCACAGATACGCAGTATTTT. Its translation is CASSLFSGATDTQYF.

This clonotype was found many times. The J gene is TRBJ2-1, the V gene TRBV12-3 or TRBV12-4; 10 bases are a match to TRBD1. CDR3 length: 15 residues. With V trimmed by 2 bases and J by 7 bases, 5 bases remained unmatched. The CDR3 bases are TGTGCCAGCAGTTTAATGGGACAGGGGTCGAATGAGCAGTTCTTC. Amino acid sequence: CASSLMGQGSNEQFF.

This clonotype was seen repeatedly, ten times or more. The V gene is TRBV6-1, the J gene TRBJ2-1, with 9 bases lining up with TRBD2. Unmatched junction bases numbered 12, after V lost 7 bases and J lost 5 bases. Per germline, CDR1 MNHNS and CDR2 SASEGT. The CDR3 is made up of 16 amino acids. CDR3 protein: CASNSPGLAAHNEQFF. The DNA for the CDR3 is TGTGCCAGCAACTCACCGGGACTAGCAGCCCACAATGAGCAGTTCTTC.